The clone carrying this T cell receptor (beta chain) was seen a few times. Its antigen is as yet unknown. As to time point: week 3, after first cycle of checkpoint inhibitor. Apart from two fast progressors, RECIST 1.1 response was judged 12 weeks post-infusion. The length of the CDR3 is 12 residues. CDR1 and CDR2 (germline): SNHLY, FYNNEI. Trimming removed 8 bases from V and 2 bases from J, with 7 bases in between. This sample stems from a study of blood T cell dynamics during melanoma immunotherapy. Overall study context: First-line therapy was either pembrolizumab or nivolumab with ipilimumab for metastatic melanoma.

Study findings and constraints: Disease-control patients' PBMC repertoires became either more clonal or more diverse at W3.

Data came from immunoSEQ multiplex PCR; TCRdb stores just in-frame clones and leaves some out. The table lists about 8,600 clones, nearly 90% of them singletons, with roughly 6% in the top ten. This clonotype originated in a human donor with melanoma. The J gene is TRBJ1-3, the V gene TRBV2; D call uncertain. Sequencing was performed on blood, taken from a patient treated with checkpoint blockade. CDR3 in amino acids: CASRTTGNTIYF. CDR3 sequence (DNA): TGTGCCAGCCGAACAACTGGAAACACCATATATTTT.